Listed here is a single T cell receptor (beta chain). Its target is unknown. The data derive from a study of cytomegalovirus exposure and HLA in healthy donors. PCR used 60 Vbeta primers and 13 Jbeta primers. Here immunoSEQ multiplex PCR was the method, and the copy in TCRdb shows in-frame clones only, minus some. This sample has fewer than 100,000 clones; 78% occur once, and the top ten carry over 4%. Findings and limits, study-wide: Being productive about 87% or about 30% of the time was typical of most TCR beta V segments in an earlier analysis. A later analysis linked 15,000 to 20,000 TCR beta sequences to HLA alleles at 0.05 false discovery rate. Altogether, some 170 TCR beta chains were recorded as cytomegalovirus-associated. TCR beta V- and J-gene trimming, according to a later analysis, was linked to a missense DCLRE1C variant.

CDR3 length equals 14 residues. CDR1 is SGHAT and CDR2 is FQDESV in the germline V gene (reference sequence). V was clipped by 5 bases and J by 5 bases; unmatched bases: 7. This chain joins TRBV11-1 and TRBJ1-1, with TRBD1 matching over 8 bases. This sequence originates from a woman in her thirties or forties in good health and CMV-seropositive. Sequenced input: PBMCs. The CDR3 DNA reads TGTGCCAGCAGCCGAGGACAGGGCGGTACTGAAGCTTTCTTT. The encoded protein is CASSRGQGGTEAFF.